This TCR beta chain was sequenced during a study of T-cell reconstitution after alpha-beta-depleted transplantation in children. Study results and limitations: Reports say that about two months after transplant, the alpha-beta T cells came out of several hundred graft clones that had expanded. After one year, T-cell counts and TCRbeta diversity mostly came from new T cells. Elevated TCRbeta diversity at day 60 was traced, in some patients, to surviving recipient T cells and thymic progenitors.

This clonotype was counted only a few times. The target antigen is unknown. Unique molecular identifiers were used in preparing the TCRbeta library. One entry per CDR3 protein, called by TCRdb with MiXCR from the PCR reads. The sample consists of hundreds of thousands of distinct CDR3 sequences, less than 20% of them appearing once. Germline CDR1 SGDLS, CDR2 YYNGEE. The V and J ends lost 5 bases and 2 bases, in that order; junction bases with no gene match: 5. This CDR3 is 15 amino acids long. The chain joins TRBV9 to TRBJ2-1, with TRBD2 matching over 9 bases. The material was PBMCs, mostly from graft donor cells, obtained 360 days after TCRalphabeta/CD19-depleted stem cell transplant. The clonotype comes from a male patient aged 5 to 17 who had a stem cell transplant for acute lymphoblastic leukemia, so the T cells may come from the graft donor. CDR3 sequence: CASRAGTSPYNEQFF. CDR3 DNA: TGTGCCAGCAGGGCCGGGACTAGCCCCTACAATGAGCAGTTCTTC. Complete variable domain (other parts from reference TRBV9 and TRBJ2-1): DSGVTQTPKHLITATGQRVTLRCSPRSGDLSVYWYQQSLDQGLQFLIQYYNGEERAKGNILERFSAQQFPDLHSELNLSSLELGDSALYFCASRAGTSPYNEQFFGPGTRLTVL.